Below, one T cell receptor (beta chain) is given with its context. This entry belongs to a study of blood T cells in healthy people across ages. V lost 3 bases and J lost 10, with 16 bases in between. CDR1 and CDR2 (germline): DFQATT, SNEGSKA (reference sequence). The length of the CDR3 is 13 residues. A J-beta primer mix and a sample-barcoded 5' primer were used in a second PCR of roughly 7 to 12 cycles. TCRdb processed the 5' RACE reads anew with MiXCR; each CDR3 protein has one entry. Counted here are 380,000 or so distinct CDR3 sequences, roughly half occurring once; the ten biggest clones make up 45% to 65%.

The chain employs TRBV20-1 and TRBJ2-1; TRBD1 or TRBD2 may be the D gene (5 bases each). Material for sequencing was blood. The receptor comes from a man in his sixties in good health. The CDR3 sequence: CSASLRDHLEQFF. DNA for the CDR3: TGCAGTGCTAGCCTCCGGGACCACCTGGAGCAGTTCTTC.